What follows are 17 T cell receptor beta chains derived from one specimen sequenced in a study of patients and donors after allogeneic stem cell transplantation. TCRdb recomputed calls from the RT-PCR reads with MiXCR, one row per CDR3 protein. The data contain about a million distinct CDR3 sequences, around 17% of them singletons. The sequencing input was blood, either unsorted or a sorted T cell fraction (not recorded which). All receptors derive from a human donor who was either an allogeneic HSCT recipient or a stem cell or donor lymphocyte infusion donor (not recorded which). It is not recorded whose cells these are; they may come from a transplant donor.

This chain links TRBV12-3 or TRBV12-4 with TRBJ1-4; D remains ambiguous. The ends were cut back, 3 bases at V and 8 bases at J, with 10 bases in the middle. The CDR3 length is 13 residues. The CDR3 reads CASSLLFLEKLFF. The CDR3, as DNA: TGTGCCAGCAGTTTGCTCTTTTTAGAAAAACTGTTTTTT.

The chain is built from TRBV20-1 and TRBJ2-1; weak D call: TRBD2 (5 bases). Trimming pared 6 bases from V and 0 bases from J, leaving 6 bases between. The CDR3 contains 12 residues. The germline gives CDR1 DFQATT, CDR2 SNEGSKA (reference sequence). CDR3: CSATSSYNEQFF. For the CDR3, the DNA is TGCAGTGCCACTAGCTCCTACAATGAGCAGTTCTTC.

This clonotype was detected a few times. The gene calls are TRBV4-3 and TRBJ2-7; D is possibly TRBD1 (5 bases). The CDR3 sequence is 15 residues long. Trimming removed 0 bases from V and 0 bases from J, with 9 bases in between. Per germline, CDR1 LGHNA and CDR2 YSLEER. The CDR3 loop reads CASSQETVNSYEQYF. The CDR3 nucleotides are TGCGCCAGCAGCCAAGAGACAGTCAACTCCTACGAGCAGTACTTC.

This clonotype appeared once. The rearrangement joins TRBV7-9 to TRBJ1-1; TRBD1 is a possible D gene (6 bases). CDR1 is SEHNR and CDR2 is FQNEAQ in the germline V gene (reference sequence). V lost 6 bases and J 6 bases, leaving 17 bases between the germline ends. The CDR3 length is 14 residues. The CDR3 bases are TGTGCCAGCAGGCAAGGGGGGCCGTACCCTGAAGCTTTCTTT. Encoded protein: CASRQGGPYPEAFF.

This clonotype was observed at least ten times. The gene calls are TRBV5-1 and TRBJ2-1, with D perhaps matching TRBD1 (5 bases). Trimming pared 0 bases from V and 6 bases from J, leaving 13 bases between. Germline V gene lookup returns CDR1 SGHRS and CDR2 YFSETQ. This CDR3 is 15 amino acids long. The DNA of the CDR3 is TGCGCCAGCAGCTTGGGCAGTTCTAGGGGCAATGAGCAGTTCTTC. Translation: CASSLGSSRGNEQFF.

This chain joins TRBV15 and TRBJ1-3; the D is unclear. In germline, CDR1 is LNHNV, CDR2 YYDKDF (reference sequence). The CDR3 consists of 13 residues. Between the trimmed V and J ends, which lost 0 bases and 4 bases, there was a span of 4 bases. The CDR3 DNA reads TGTGCCACCAGCAGAGATCGAGGAAACACCATATATTTT. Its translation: CATSRDRGNTIYF.

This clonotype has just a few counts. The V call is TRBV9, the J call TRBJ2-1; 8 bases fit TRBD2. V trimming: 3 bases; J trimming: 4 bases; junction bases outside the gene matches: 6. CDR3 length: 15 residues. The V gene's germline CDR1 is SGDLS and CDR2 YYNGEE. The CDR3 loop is CASSAGTSWYNEQFF. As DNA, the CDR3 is TGTGCCAGCAGCGCGGGGACTAGTTGGTACAATGAGCAGTTCTTC.

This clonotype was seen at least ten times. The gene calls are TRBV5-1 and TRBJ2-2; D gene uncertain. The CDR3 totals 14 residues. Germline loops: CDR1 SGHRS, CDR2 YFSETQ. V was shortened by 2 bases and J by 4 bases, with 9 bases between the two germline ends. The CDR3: CASSLGSPTGELFF. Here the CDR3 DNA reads TGCGCCAGCAGCTTAGGTAGCCCCACCGGGGAGCTGTTTTTT.

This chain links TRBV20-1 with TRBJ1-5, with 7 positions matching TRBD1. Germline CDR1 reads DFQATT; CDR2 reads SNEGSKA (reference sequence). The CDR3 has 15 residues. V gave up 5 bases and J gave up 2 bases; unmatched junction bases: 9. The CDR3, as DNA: TGCAGTGCTTCGACAGGGACAAGCGGCAATCAGCCCCAGCATTTT. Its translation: CSASTGTSGNQPQHF.

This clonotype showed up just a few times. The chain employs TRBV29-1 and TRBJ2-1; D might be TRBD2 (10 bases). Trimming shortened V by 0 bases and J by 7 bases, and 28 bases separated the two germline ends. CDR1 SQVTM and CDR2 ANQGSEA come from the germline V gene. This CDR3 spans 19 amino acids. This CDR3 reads CSVEDTGQGSGRARNEQFF. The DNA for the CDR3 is TGCAGCGTTGAAGATACGGGACAGGGCAGCGGGAGGGCCCGGAATGAGCAGTTCTTC.

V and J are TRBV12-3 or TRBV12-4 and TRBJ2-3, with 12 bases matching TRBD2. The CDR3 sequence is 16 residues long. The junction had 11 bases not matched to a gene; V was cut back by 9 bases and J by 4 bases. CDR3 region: CASTSGGPGSADTQYF. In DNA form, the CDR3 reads TGTGCCAGTACTAGCGGGGGGCCTGGATCGGCAGATACGCAGTATTTT.

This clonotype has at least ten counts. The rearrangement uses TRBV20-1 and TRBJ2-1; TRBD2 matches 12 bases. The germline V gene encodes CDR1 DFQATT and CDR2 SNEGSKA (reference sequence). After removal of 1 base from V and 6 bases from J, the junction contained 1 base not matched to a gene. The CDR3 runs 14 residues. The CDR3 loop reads CSARGTSGVNEQFF. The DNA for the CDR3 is TGCAGTGCTAGAGGGACTAGCGGGGTCAATGAGCAGTTCTTC.

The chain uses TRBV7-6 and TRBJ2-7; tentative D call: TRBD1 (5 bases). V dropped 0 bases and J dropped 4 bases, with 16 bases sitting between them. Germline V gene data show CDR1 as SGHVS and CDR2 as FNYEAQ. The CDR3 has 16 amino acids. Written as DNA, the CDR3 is TGTGCCAGCAGCTTAGCAGGGGCAGGGTCCCTATACGAGCAGTACTTC. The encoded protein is CASSLAGAGSLYEQYF.

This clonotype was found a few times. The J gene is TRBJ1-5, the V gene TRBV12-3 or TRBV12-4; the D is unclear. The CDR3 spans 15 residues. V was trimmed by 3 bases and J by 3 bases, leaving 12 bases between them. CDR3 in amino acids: CASSFGGRYNQPQHF. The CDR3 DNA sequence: TGTGCCAGCAGTTTTGGTGGACGGTACAATCAGCCCCAGCATTTT.

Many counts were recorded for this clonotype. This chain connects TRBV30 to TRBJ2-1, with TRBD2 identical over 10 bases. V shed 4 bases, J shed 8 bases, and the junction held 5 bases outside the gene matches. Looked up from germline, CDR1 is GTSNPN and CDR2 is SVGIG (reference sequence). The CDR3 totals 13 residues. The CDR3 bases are TGTGCCTGGAACCCTAGCGGGAGATATGAGCAGTTCTTC. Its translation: CAWNPSGRYEQFF.

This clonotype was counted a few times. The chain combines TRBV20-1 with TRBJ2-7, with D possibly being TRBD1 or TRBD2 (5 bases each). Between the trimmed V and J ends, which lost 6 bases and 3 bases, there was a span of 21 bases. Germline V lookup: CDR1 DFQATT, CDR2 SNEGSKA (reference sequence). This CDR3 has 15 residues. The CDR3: CSARVRRGALYEQYF. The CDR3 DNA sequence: TGCAGTGCCCGGGTTAGAAGAGGGGCACTCTACGAGCAGTACTTC.

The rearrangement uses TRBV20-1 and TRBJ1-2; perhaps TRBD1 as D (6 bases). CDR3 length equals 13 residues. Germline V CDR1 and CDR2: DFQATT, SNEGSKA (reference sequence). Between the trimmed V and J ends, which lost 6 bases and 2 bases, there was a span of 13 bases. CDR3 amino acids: CSAKQGSNYGYTF. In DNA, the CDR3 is TGCAGTGCCAAACAGGGTTCCAACTATGGCTACACCTTC.